This T cell receptor beta chain was obtained from a study of PD-L1 blockade in urothelial cancer. Per germline, CDR1 SGHNT and CDR2 YYREEE (reference sequence). This CDR3 region has 15 residues. V lost 0 bases and J 4 bases, leaving 14 bases between the germline ends. Assay: immunoSEQ multiplex PCR; the TCRdb copy retains only in-frame clones and omits some. Here the sample spans roughly 45,000 clones, more than 75% being singletons. The sequence came from a woman aged 60-75 years with urothelial cancer. The material sequenced was PBMCs, taken around atezolizumab (anti-PD-L1) treatment. The J gene is TRBJ2-7, the V gene TRBV5-4; D is possibly TRBD2 (6 bases). Here the CDR3 DNA reads TGTGCCAGCAGCTTGGCCCCGGGACTGACATACGAGCAGTACTTC. It codes for CASSLAPGLTYEQYF.